This TCR beta chain emerged from a study of human T cells and chemical hapten exposure. Background on the study: A mostly female patient group had alopecia areata, totalis or universalis. Small pooled library volume differences chiefly drove per-sample TCR yield variation.

The time point here: patch test 1, 2 weeks after DPC sensitization. Treatment in this sample: therapeutic diphenylcyclopropenone sensitization with weekly scalp DPC. This clonotype was observed at least ten times. MiXCR, applied by TCRdb to the RACE reads, yields one record per CDR3 protein. The sample lists about 80,000 distinct CDR3 sequences; 7% to 8% were seen once. The TCR sequence derives from a woman under 40 with alopecia areata. Some clones in this sample may be carry-over from other donors' samples. The source was whole blood, collected in connection with sensitization to the hapten diphenylcyclopropenone (DPC).

In DNA form, the CDR3 reads TGTGCTAGTGGTTTGGGGGGACCCTCCTACGAGCAGTACTTC. It specifies CASGLGGPSYEQYF. The chain combines TRBV12-5 with TRBJ2-7; D may be TRBD1 or TRBD2 (5 bases each). With 1 base removed from V and 0 bases from J, the gap between germline ends came to 7 bases. The CDR3 totals 14 residues. The V gene's germline CDR1 is LGHNT and CDR2 FRNRAP.